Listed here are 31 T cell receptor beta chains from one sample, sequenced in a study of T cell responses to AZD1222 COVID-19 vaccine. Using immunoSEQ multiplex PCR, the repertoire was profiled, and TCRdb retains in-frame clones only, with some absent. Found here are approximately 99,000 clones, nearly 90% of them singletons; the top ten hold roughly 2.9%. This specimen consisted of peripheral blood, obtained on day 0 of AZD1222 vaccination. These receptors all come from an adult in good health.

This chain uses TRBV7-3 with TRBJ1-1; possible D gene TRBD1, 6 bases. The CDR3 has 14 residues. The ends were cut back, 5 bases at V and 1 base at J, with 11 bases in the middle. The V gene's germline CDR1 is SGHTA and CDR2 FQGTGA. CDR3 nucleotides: TGTGCCAGCAGCCCGCAGGGGTGGAACACTGAAGCTTTCTTT. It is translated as CASSPQGWNTEAFF.

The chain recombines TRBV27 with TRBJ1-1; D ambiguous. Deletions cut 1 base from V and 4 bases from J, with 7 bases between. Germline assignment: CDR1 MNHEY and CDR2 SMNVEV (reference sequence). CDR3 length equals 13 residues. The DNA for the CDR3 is TGTGCCAGCAGTTTATATCGGTCCACTGAAGCTTTCTTT. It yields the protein CASSLYRSTEAFF.

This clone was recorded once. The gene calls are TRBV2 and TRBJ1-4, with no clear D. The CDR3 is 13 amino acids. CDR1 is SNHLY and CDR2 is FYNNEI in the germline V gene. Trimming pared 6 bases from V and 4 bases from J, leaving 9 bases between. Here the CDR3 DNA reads TGTGCCAGCAGGCCGGAATTTAATGAAAAACTGTTTTTT. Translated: CASRPEFNEKLFF.

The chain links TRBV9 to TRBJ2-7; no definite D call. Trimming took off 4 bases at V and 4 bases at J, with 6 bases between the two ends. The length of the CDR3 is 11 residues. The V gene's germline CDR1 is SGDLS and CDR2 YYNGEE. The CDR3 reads CASSLYYEQYV. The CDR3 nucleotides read TGTGCCAGCAGCCTTTATTACGAGCAGTACGTC.

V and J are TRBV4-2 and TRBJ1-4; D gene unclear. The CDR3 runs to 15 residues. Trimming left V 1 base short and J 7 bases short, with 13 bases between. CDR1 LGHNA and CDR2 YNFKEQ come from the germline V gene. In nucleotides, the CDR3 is TGTGCCAGCAGCCAAGGGACGTCGGGCCCTGAAAAACTGTTTTTT. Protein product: CASSQGTSGPEKLFF.

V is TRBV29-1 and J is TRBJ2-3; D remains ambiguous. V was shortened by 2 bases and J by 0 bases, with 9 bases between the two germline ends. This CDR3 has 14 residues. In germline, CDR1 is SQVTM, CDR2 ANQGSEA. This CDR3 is CSVESSPSTDTQYF. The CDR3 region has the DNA TGCAGCGTTGAATCGAGTCCTAGCACAGATACGCAGTATTTT.

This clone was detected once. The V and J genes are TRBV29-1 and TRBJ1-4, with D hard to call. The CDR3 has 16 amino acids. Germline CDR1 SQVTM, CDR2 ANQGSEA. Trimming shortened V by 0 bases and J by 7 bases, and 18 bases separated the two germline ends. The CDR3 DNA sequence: TGCAGCGTTGAAGATCAATGGGGAACAAGATCTGAAAAACTGTTTTTT. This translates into CSVEDQWGTRSEKLFF.

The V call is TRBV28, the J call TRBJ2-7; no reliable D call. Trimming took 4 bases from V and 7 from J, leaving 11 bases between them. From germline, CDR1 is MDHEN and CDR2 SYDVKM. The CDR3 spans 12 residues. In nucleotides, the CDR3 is TGTGCCAGCAGTTCCTCAGTGCGGGAGCAGTACGTC. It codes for CASSSSVREQYV.

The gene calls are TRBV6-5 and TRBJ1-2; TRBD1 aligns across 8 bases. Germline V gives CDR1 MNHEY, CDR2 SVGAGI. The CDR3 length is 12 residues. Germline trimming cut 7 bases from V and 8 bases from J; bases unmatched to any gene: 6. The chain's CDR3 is CASKRQGSGYTF. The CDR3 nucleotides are TGTGCCAGCAAACGACAGGGGAGCGGCTACACCTTC.

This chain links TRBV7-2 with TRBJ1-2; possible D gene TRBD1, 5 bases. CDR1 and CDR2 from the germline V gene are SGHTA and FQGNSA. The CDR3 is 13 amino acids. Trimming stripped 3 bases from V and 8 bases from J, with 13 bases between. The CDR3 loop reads CASSLGTTAGYTF. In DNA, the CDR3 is TGTGCCAGCAGCTTGGGGACGACAGCAGGCTACACCTTC.

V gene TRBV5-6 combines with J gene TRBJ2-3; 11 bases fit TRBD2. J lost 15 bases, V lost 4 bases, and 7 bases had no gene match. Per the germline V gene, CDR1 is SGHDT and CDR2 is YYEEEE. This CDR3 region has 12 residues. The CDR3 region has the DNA TGTGCCAGCAGCCGGGGGACTAGCGGTCCCTATTTT. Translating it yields CASSRGTSGPYF.

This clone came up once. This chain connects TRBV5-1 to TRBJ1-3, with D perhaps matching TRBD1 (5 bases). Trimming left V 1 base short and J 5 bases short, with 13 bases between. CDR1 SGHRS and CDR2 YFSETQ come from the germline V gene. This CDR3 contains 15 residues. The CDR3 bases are TGCGCCAGCAGCTTGTCCGGGACGGGGAGAAACACCATATATTTT. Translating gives CASSLSGTGRNTIYF.

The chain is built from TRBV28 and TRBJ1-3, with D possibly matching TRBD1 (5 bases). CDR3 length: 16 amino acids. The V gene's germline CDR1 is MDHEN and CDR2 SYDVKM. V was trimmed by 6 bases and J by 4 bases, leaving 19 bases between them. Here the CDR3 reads CASSPHWERTGNTIYF. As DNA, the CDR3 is TGTGCCAGCAGCCCGCATTGGGAGAGGACAGGAAACACCATATATTTT.

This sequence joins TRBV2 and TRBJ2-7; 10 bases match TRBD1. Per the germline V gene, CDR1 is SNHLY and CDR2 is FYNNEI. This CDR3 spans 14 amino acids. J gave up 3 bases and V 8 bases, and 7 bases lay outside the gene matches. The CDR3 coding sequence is TGTGCCAGCCAGACGGGACAGGGGATCTACGAGCAGTACGTC. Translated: CASQTGQGIYEQYV.

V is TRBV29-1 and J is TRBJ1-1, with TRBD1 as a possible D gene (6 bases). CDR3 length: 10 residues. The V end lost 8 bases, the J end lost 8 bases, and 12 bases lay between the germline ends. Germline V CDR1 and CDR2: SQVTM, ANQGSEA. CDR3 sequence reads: CSFHREEAFF. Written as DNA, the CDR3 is TGCAGCTTCCACAGGGAGGAAGCTTTCTTT. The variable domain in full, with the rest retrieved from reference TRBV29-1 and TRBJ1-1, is SAVISQKPSRDICQRGTSLTIQCQVDSQVTMMFWYRQQPGQSLTLIATANQGSEATYESGFVIDKFPISRPNLTFSTLTVSNMSPEDSSIYLCSFHREEAFFGQGTRLTVV.

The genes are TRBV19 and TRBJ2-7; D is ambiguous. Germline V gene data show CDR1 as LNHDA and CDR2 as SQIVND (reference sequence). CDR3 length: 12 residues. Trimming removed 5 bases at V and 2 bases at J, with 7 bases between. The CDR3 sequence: CASSPSPYEQYF. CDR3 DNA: TGTGCCAGTAGTCCCTCGCCCTACGAGCAGTACTTC.

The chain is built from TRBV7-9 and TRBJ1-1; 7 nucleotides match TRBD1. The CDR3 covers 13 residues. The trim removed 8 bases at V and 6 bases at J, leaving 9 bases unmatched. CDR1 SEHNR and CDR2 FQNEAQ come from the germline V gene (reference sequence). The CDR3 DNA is TGTGCCAGCCAGCAGGGGGAAAACTCTGAAGCTTTCTTT. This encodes CASQQGENSEAFF.

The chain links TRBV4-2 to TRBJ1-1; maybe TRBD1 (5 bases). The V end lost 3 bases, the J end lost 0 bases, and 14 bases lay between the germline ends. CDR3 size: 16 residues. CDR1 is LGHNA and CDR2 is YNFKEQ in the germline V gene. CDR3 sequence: CASSQGTGGMNTEAFF. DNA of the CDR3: TGTGCCAGCAGCCAGGGAACGGGGGGGATGAACACTGAAGCTTTCTTT.

The CDR3 sequence is CASSDGTGSQPQHF. The CDR3 bases are TGCGCCAGCAGCGACGGGACAGGGAGTCAGCCCCAGCATTTT. The chain is built from TRBV5-1 and TRBJ1-5; 9 bases agree with TRBD1. The CDR3 contains 14 residues. Trimming removed 4 bases from V and 6 bases from J; junction bases left unmatched: 5. The germline V gene encodes CDR1 SGHRS and CDR2 YFSETQ.

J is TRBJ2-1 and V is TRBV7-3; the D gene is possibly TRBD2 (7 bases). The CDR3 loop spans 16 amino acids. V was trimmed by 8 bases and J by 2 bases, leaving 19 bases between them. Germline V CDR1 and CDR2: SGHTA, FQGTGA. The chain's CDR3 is CASAESSGGPYNEQFF. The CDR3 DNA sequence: TGTGCCAGCGCTGAATCGTCCGGGGGGCCCTACAATGAGCAGTTCTTC.

This CDR3 reads CASSPGLATETQYF. The CDR3, as DNA: TGTGCCAGCAGCCCGGGACTAGCCACGGAGACCCAGTACTTC. The chain links TRBV11-3 to TRBJ2-5; 9 nucleotides agree with TRBD2. The CDR3 covers 14 residues. Germline assignment: CDR1 SGHNT and CDR2 YENEEA. V was clipped by 5 bases and J by 5 bases; unmatched bases: 6. The variable domain in full, completed from reference TRBV11-3 and TRBJ2-5, reads EAGVVQSPRYKIIEKKQPVAFWCNPISGHNTLYWYLQNLGQGPELLIRYENEEAVDDSQLPKDRFSAERLKGVDSTLKIQPAELGDSAVYLCASSPGLATETQYFGPGTRLLVL.

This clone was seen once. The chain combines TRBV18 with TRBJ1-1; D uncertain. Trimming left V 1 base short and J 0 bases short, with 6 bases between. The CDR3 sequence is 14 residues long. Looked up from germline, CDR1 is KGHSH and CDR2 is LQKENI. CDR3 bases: TGTGCCAGCTCACCACTACGTGTGAACACTGAAGCTTTCTTT. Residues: CASSPLRVNTEAFF.

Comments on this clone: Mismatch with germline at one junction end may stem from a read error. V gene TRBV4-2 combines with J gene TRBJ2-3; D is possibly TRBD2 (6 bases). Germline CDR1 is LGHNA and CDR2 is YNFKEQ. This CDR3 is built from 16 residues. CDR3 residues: CASSQGLGTSTDTQNF. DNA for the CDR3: TGTGCCAGCAGCCAAGGACTAGGCACAAGCACAGATACGCAGAATTTT.

CDR3 residues: CASSKGVSGSFAYEQYV. For the CDR3, the DNA is TGTGCCAGCAGCAAAGGGGTAAGCGGGAGTTTCGCCTACGAGCAGTACGTC. This chain uses TRBV21-1 with TRBJ2-7; the table's TRBD2 call for D was not verified on the DNA. TRBV21-1 is flagged as a pseudogene. The CDR3 length is 17 residues.

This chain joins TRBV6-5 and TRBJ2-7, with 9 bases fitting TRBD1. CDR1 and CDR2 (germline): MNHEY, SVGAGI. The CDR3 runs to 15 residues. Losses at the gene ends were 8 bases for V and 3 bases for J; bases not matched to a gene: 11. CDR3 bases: TGTGCCAGCGCCCCAGGTAGGGGACAGGGCTACGAGCAGTACTTC. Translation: CASAPGRGQGYEQYF.

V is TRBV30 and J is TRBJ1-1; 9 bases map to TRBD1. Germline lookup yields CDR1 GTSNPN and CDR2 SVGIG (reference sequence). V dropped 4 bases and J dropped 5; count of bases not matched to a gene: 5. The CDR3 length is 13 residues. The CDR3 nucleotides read TGTGCCTGGATGAGACAGGGGGGTACTGAAGCTTTCTTT. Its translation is CAWMRQGGTEAFF.

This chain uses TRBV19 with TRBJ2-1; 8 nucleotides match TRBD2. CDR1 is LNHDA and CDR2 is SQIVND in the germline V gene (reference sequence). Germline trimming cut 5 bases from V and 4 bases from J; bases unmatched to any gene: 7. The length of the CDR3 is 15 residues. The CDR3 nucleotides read TGTGCCAGTAGTCAGGGACTAGTTCTGTACAATGAGCAGTTCTTC. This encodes CASSQGLVLYNEQFF.

Written as DNA, the CDR3 is TGTGCCAGCAGCCAAGCCCGTTCGACCAAAAACATTCAGTACTTC. This codes for CASSQARSTKNIQYF. The chain carries TRBV3-1 (or the pseudogene TRBV3-2) and TRBJ2-4; D gene unclear. Germline V gene sequence: CDR1 LGHDT, CDR2 YNNKEL (reference sequence). This CDR3 region has 15 residues. Trimming pared 1 base from V and 2 bases from J, leaving 9 bases between.

The CDR3 DNA reads TGTGCCAGCAGAGGGGACGGGGTTGGTGAAGCTTTCTTT. It specifies CASRGDGVGEAFF. This sequence joins TRBV2 and TRBJ1-1, with D perhaps matching TRBD1 (5 bases). This CDR3 region has 13 residues. Germline V gene sequence: CDR1 SNHLY, CDR2 FYNNEI. With 6 bases removed from V and 7 bases from J, the gap between germline ends came to 15 bases.

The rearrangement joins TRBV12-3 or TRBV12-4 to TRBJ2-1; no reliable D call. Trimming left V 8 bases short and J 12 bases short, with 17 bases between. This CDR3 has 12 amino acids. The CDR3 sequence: CASLDQARGQFF. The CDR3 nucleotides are TGTGCCAGCCTGGACCAGGCCCGCGGGCAGTTCTTC.

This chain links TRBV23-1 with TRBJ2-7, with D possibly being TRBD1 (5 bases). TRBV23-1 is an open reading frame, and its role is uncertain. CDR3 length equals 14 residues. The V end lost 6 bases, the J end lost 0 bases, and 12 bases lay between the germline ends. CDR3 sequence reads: CASSPWGSSYEQYV. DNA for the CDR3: TGCGCCAGCAGCCCCTGGGGCTCCTCCTACGAGCAGTACGTC.